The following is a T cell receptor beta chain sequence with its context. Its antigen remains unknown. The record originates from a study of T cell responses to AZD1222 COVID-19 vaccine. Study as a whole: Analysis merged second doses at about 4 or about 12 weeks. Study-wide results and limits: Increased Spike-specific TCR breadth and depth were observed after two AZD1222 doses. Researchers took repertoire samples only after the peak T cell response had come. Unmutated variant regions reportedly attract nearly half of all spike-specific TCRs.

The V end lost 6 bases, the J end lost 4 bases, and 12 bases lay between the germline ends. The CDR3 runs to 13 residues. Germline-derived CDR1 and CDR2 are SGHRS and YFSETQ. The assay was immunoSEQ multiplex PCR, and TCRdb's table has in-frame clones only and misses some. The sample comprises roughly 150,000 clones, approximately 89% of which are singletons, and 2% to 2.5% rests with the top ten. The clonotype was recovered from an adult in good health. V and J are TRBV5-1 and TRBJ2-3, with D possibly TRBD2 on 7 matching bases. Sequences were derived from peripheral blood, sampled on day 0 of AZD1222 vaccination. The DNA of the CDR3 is TGCGCCAGCAAACAGGGAGGGGCAGATACGCAGTATTTT. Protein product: CASKQGGADTQYF.